This T cell receptor beta chain derives from a study of Ad26.COV2.S vaccination and SARS-CoV-2 variants. Trimming at V came to 5 bases and at J to 6 bases, leaving 4 bases not matched to a gene. Germline values: CDR1 LNHDA, CDR2 SQIVND (reference sequence). The CDR3 runs 15 residues. Data came from immunoSEQ multiplex PCR; TCRdb stores just in-frame clones and leaves some out. In the table there are about 470,000 clones, roughly 88% of which are singletons. The treatment was: some 19 received Ad26.COV2.S at low or high dose, single or two shots; 5 received placebo; per-sample allocation not given. On day 63 after the first injection, vaccine and placebo recipients gave samples.

This TCR was recovered from a person aged 18-60 years who received the Ad26.COV2.S COVID-19 vaccine or a placebo. Source: peripheral blood, taken in a trial of Ad26.COV2.S vaccine versus placebo. The chain couples TRBV19 to TRBJ2-1; the match to TRBD2 covers 13 bases. CDR3 loop: CASSAGLAGLNEQFF. The CDR3 DNA sequence: TGTGCCAGTAGTGCGGGACTAGCGGGGCTCAATGAGCAGTTCTTC. The variable domain in full, with the rest retrieved from reference TRBV19 and TRBJ2-1, is DGGITQSPKYLFRKEGQNVTLSCEQNLNHDAMYWYRQDPGQGLRLIYYSQIVNDFQKGDIAEGYSVSREKKESFPLTVTSAQKNPTAFYLCASSAGLAGLNEQFFGPGTRLTVL.